These T cell receptor beta chains were read from a single sample in a study of response to subunit inactivated influenza vaccine. From the RT-PCR reads, TCRdb called clonotypes with MiXCR, one entry per CDR3 protein. Of approximately 500,000 distinct CDR3 sequences in the sample, 10% to 15% were seen once. The input for sequencing was PBMCs from blood, taken 35 to 45 days after vaccination. The receptor source for this set is a middle-aged man who received an inactivated influenza vaccine. CDR3s include the opening cysteine and the closing phenylalanine or tryptophan. The D gene is left open where the match is weak. Size values are once, few and many counts, or a class for expanded clones, and some rows have none.

J gene: TRBJ2-1
D gene: TRBD2
clone size: many
V gene: TRBV5-1
CDR3 protein: CASSPGTRVYNEQFF
CDR3 DNA: TGCGCCAGCAGCCCCGGGACTAGGGTGTACAATGAGCAGTTCTTC

J gene: TRBJ2-2
D gene: TRBD2
clone size: .
V gene: TRBV12-3/TRBV12-4
CDR3 protein: CASRRSGSPGGELFF
CDR3 DNA: TGTGCCAGCAGACGTAGCGGGTCCCCTGGCGGGGAGCTGTTTTTT

J gene: TRBJ2-2
D gene: .
clone size: few
V gene: TRBV27
CDR3 protein: CASSFRRTGELFF
CDR3 DNA: TGTGCCAGCAGTTTCAGGCGAACCGGGGAGCTGTTTTTT

J gene: TRBJ2-3
D gene: TRBD2
clone size: .
V gene: TRBV20-1
CDR3 protein: CSAPNRREGSTDTQYF
CDR3 DNA: TGCAGTGCTCCAAACCGACGGGAGGGCAGCACAGATACGCAGTATTTT

J gene: TRBJ1-6
D gene: .
clone size: .
V gene: TRBV12-3/TRBV12-4
CDR3 protein: CASSPAGSPLHF
CDR3 DNA: TGTGCCAGCAGCCCCGCCGGTTCACCCCTCCACTTT

J gene: TRBJ2-7
D gene: .
clone size: few
V gene: TRBV6-5
CDR3 protein: CASSSLGEQYF
CDR3 DNA: TGTGCCAGCAGCTCCTTGGGAGAGCAGTACTTC

J gene: TRBJ2-7
D gene: .
clone size: .
V gene: TRBV11-2
CDR3 protein: CASSLVTGTVEQYF
CDR3 DNA: TGTGCCAGCAGCTTAGTAACGGGTACGGTCGAGCAGTACTTC

J gene: TRBJ2-3
D gene: .
clone size: few
V gene: TRBV5-6
CDR3 protein: CASSLARKGRADTQYF
CDR3 DNA: TGTGCCAGCAGCTTGGCCAGGAAGGGAAGGGCAGATACGCAGTATTTT

J gene: TRBJ1-5
D gene: .
clone size: few
V gene: TRBV6-2/TRBV6-3
CDR3 protein: CASSYNREGATLNQPQHF
CDR3 DNA: TGTGCCAGCAGTTATAACCGTGAAGGGGCCACGTTAAATCAGCCCCAGCATTTT

J gene: TRBJ2-1
D gene: .
clone size: many
V gene: TRBV3-1
CDR3 protein: CASSQGFSVSNEQFF
CDR3 DNA: TGTGCCAGCAGCCAAGGGTTTTCGGTGAGCAATGAGCAGTTCTTC

J gene: TRBJ2-5
D gene: TRBD1
clone size: few
V gene: TRBV13
CDR3 protein: CASSLGSGQGVQETQYF
CDR3 DNA: TGTGCCAGCAGCTTAGGTTCGGGACAGGGAGTACAAGAGACCCAGTACTTC

J gene: TRBJ1-1
D gene: TRBD1
clone size: few
V gene: TRBV12-3/TRBV12-4
CDR3 protein: CASLWGQGAEAFF
CDR3 DNA: TGTGCCAGCCTATGGGGGCAGGGGGCAGAAGCTTTCTTT

J gene: TRBJ2-3
D gene: TRBD1
clone size: few
V gene: TRBV27
CDR3 protein: CASSRVTGGWGTDTQYF
CDR3 DNA: TGTGCCAGCAGTAGAGTGACAGGGGGCTGGGGCACAGATACGCAGTATTTT

J gene: TRBJ1-5
D gene: TRBD1
clone size: few
V gene: TRBV10-3
CDR3 protein: CAISTQGAGSNQPQHF
CDR3 DNA: TGTGCCATCAGTACCCAGGGGGCGGGTAGCAATCAGCCCCAGCATTTT

J gene: TRBJ2-3
D gene: TRBD2
clone size: few
V gene: TRBV29-1
CDR3 protein: CSGKSSGSPDTQYF
CDR3 DNA: TGCAGCGGGAAGTCTAGCGGGAGCCCAGATACGCAGTATTTT

J gene: TRBJ1-2
D gene: .
clone size: many
V gene: TRBV6-1
CDR3 protein: CASRRGGLDYGYTF
CDR3 DNA: TGTGCCAGCAGAAGGGGGGGACTTGACTATGGCTACACCTTC

J gene: TRBJ2-5
D gene: TRBD2
clone size: .
V gene: TRBV20-1
CDR3 protein: CSARVGTRGSQETQYF
CDR3 DNA: TGCAGTGCTAGAGTGGGGACTAGGGGTTCTCAAGAGACCCAGTACTTC

J gene: TRBJ2-5
D gene: .
clone size: once
V gene: TRBV5-1
CDR3 protein: CASSLVGGVETQYF
CDR3 DNA: TGCGCCAGCAGCTTGGTAGGCGGGGTAGAGACCCAGTACTTC

J gene: TRBJ2-2
D gene: .
clone size: .
V gene: TRBV15
CDR3 protein: CATRPGASTGELFF
CDR3 DNA: TGTGCCACCCGTCCGGGAGCGAGCACCGGGGAGCTGTTTTTT

J gene: TRBJ1-4
D gene: .
clone size: .
V gene: TRBV6-1
CDR3 protein: CASSKTATNEKLFF
CDR3 DNA: TGTGCCAGCAGTAAGACGGCAACTAATGAAAAACTGTTTTTT

J gene: TRBJ2-6
D gene: .
clone size: few
V gene: TRBV7-2
CDR3 protein: CASSAGEGGANVLTF
CDR3 DNA: TGTGCCAGCAGCGCAGGGGAAGGAGGGGCCAACGTCCTGACTTTC

J gene: TRBJ2-1
D gene: .
clone size: .
V gene: TRBV7-2
CDR3 protein: CASSQGGVRYNEQFF
CDR3 DNA: TGTGCCAGCAGCCAAGGGGGGGTCCGCTACAATGAGCAGTTCTTC

J gene: TRBJ1-5
D gene: .
clone size: .
V gene: TRBV12-3/TRBV12-4
CDR3 protein: CASSLRGEGGPQHF
CDR3 DNA: TGTGCCAGCAGCTTGCGCGGGGAGGGTGGGCCCCAGCATTTT

J gene: TRBJ2-1
D gene: TRBD2
clone size: .
V gene: TRBV10-3
CDR3 protein: CAISESTLAGLNEQFF
CDR3 DNA: TGTGCCATCAGTGAGTCGACACTAGCGGGACTCAATGAGCAGTTCTTC

J gene: TRBJ2-5
D gene: TRBD1
clone size: few
V gene: TRBV7-2
CDR3 protein: CASSLKRTGGLETQYF
CDR3 DNA: TGTGCCAGCAGCTTAAAACGAACAGGGGGTTTGGAGACCCAGTACTTC

J gene: TRBJ1-5
D gene: .
clone size: few
V gene: TRBV12-3/TRBV12-4
CDR3 protein: CASTVGGIYSNQPQHF
CDR3 DNA: TGTGCCAGCACCGTAGGGGGAATCTATAGCAATCAGCCCCAGCATTTT

J gene: TRBJ2-7
D gene: TRBD2
clone size: .
V gene: TRBV27
CDR3 protein: CASSPRTSLEQYF
CDR3 DNA: TGTGCCAGCAGTCCACGGACTAGCCTCGAGCAGTACTTC

J gene: TRBJ2-5
D gene: .
clone size: .
V gene: TRBV11-2
CDR3 protein: CASSFPKWITQETQYF
CDR3 DNA: TGTGCCAGCAGCTTCCCCAAGTGGATAACCCAAGAGACCCAGTACTTC

J gene: TRBJ2-1
D gene: TRBD2
clone size: few
V gene: TRBV20-1
CDR3 protein: CSARTSGGAPFF
CDR3 DNA: TGCAGTGCTAGAACTAGCGGGGGGGCCCCGTTCTTC

J gene: TRBJ2-1
D gene: TRBD2
clone size: .
V gene: TRBV5-1
CDR3 protein: CASSLGLAGWGEQFF
CDR3 DNA: TGCGCCAGCAGCCTCGGACTAGCGGGATGGGGTGAGCAGTTCTTC

J gene: TRBJ1-6
D gene: .
clone size: .
V gene: TRBV20-1
CDR3 protein: CSARLDSNSPLHF
CDR3 DNA: TGCAGTGCTAGGTTGGACAGTAATTCACCCCTCCACTTT

J gene: TRBJ2-3
D gene: .
clone size: few
V gene: TRBV6-4
CDR3 protein: CASSDSLGGGTDTQYF
CDR3 DNA: TGTGCCAGCAGTGACTCGCTGGGGGGAGGCACAGATACGCAGTATTTT

J gene: TRBJ2-2
D gene: TRBD1
clone size: .
V gene: TRBV20-1
CDR3 protein: CSARNPRDRGTGELFF
CDR3 DNA: TGCAGTGCTAGAAACCCTCGGGACAGGGGCACCGGGGAGCTGTTTTTT

J gene: TRBJ2-3
D gene: TRBD1
clone size: .
V gene: TRBV7-6
CDR3 protein: CASSVDRARRADTQYF
CDR3 DNA: TGTGCCAGCAGCGTTGACAGGGCGCGACGCGCTGATACGCAGTATTTT

J gene: TRBJ1-2
D gene: .
clone size: .
V gene: TRBV28
CDR3 protein: CASSQAAGHNYGYTF
CDR3 DNA: TGTGCCAGCAGCCAAGCGGCTGGACACAACTATGGCTACACCTTC

J gene: TRBJ2-3
D gene: .
clone size: .
V gene: TRBV12-3/TRBV12-4
CDR3 protein: CASSPRHDTDTQYF
CDR3 DNA: TGTGCCAGCAGTCCCAGACACGACACAGATACGCAGTATTTT

J gene: TRBJ2-1
D gene: TRBD1
clone size: few
V gene: TRBV12-3/TRBV12-4
CDR3 protein: CASRAGGANNEQFF
CDR3 DNA: TGTGCCAGCAGAGCAGGGGGCGCGAACAATGAGCAGTTCTTC

J gene: TRBJ2-2
D gene: .
clone size: .
V gene: TRBV15
CDR3 protein: CATSRRFSGSSTGELFF
CDR3 DNA: TGTGCCACCAGCAGACGTTTCTCGGGATCGTCCACCGGGGAGCTGTTTTTT

J gene: TRBJ2-3
D gene: TRBD2
clone size: many
V gene: TRBV20-1
CDR3 protein: CSAAPMAGVSGTDTQYF
CDR3 DNA: TGCAGTGCTGCACCTATGGCGGGGGTCTCCGGCACAGATACGCAGTATTTT

J gene: TRBJ2-7
D gene: .
clone size: .
V gene: TRBV5-1
CDR3 protein: CASSSDGGSSTGQYF
CDR3 DNA: TGCGCCAGCAGCTCTGACGGGGGATCGTCAACGGGGCAGTACTTC

J gene: TRBJ2-5
D gene: .
clone size: few
V gene: TRBV2
CDR3 protein: CASSDQGKQETQYF
CDR3 DNA: TGTGCCAGCAGTGATCAGGGGAAGCAAGAGACCCAGTACTTC

J gene: TRBJ1-3
D gene: .
clone size: .
V gene: TRBV27
CDR3 protein: CASSSRGSGNTIYF
CDR3 DNA: TGTGCCAGCAGCTCCAGGGGATCTGGAAACACCATATATTTT

J gene: TRBJ2-7
D gene: TRBD1
clone size: many
V gene: TRBV5-1
CDR3 protein: CASRAGTGVLYEQYF
CDR3 DNA: TGCGCCAGCAGGGCCGGGACAGGGGTTCTCTACGAGCAGTACTTC

J gene: TRBJ2-5
D gene: TRBD2
clone size: .
V gene: TRBV20-1
CDR3 protein: CSARDFGGGQETQYF
CDR3 DNA: TGCAGTGCTAGAGATTTCGGGGGGGGCCAAGAGACCCAGTACTTC

J gene: TRBJ2-2
D gene: .
clone size: .
V gene: TRBV28
CDR3 protein: CASSFGALGPGELFF
CDR3 DNA: TGTGCCAGCAGTTTTGGGGCCCTAGGGCCCGGGGAGCTGTTTTTT

J gene: TRBJ2-1
D gene: .
clone size: .
V gene: TRBV29-1
CDR3 protein: CSVEDLDSGSYNEQFF
CDR3 DNA: TGCAGCGTTGAAGACCTAGACTCAGGCTCCTACAATGAGCAGTTCTTC

J gene: TRBJ2-1
D gene: TRBD2
clone size: many
V gene: TRBV20-1
CDR3 protein: CSAPSELAEAYNEQFF
CDR3 DNA: TGCAGTGCTCCCTCCGAACTAGCGGAGGCCTACAATGAGCAGTTCTTC

J gene: TRBJ2-5
D gene: .
clone size: few
V gene: TRBV15
CDR3 protein: CATSRDHRETQYF
CDR3 DNA: TGTGCCACCAGCAGAGACCACCGAGAGACCCAGTACTTC

J gene: TRBJ2-7
D gene: TRBD2
clone size: .
V gene: TRBV3-1
CDR3 protein: CASSTRLAGGPDEQYF
CDR3 DNA: TGTGCCAGCAGCACCAGGCTAGCGGGAGGGCCCGACGAGCAGTACTTC

J gene: TRBJ2-1
D gene: .
clone size: few
V gene: TRBV28
CDR3 protein: CASIGNYNEQFF
CDR3 DNA: TGTGCCAGCATAGGAAACTACAATGAGCAGTTCTTC

J gene: TRBJ2-5
D gene: .
clone size: few
V gene: TRBV5-8
CDR3 protein: CASSPRTVWETQYF
CDR3 DNA: TGTGCCAGCAGCCCCCGGACGGTGTGGGAGACCCAGTACTTC

J gene: TRBJ2-1
D gene: .
clone size: few
V gene: TRBV3-1
CDR3 protein: CASSRPGTGRNEQFF
CDR3 DNA: TGTGCCAGCAGCCGTCCCGGGACCGGACGCAATGAGCAGTTCTTC

J gene: TRBJ2-7
D gene: .
clone size: few
V gene: TRBV5-1
CDR3 protein: CASSLVAGEQYF
CDR3 DNA: TGCGCCAGCAGCTTGGTTGCCGGCGAGCAGTACTTC

J gene: TRBJ2-7
D gene: TRBD2
clone size: .
V gene: TRBV19
CDR3 protein: CATLSSGSPSHEQYF
CDR3 DNA: TGTGCCACCCTCTCTAGCGGGAGCCCCAGTCACGAGCAGTACTTC